The 18 T cell receptor beta chains below all came from one sample that was sequenced in a study of blood T cell repertoires in COVID-19. Clones were read by immunoSEQ multiplex PCR, and TCRdb kept only the in-frame ones, dropping some. Altogether about 210,000 clones are present, 84% being singletons, with the ten largest covering 7.6%. Material: peripheral blood. The receptors here all came from a woman aged 45-59 years with active or convalescent COVID-19.

Comments on this clone: This CDR3 is also generated by other DNA sequences in the sample. This chain joins TRBV28 and TRBJ2-7, with 8 nucleotides matching TRBD2. Trimming took 6 bases from V and 4 from J; bases not matched to a gene: 14. This CDR3 is built from 16 residues. Germline V CDR1 and CDR2: MDHEN, SYDVKM. CDR3 sequence: CASSNPLLAGPYEQYF. The CDR3 coding sequence is TGTGCCAGCAGCAATCCTCTTCTAGCGGGCCCATACGAGCAGTACTTC.

V is TRBV6-8 and J is TRBJ2-7; TRBD1 agrees at 10 bases. The germline CDR1 and CDR2 sequences are MNHGY and SAAAGT. The CDR3 totals 18 residues. The V and J ends lost 4 bases and 0 bases, in that order; junction bases with no gene match: 12. CDR3 bases: TGTGCCAGCAGTTTGCGCCGGGACAGGGGACCCAGCTCCTACGAGCAGTACGTC. The encoded protein is CASSLRRDRGPSSYEQYV.

The chain combines TRBV20-1 with TRBJ1-2, with no clear D. The V end was cut by 3 bases, the J end by 8 bases, with 10 bases between. The CDR3 is made up of 11 amino acids. CDR1 and CDR2 (germline): DFQATT, SNEGSKA (reference sequence). In DNA, the CDR3 is TGCAGTGCTAGCGGCGGGGTGGGCTACACCTTC. This sequence encodes CSASGGVGYTF.

This clone appeared a few times. The chain recombines TRBV7-9 with TRBJ1-6; TRBD1 matches 7 bases. The germline CDR1 and CDR2 sequences are SEHNR and FQNEAQ (reference sequence). The CDR3 consists of 14 residues. The junction had 1 base not matched to a gene; V was cut back by 4 bases and J by 4 bases. CDR3 sequence (DNA): TGTGCCAGCAGCTCACAGGGGTATAATTCACCCCTCCACTTT. It is translated as CASSSQGYNSPLHF.

This chain uses TRBV2 with TRBJ2-7, with D possibly TRBD1 on 6 matching bases. Germline loops: CDR1 SNHLY, CDR2 FYNNEI. The length of the CDR3 is 14 residues. Deletions cut 6 bases from V and 4 bases from J, with 16 bases between. The CDR3 loop reads CASRFAAGAYEQYV. The DNA for the CDR3 is TGTGCCAGCAGGTTCGCGGCAGGGGCATACGAGCAGTACGTC.

This chain uses TRBV3-1 (or the pseudogene TRBV3-2) with TRBJ1-6; the D is unclear. CDR1 and CDR2 from the germline V gene are LGHDT and YNNKEL (reference sequence). The CDR3 extends over 14 amino acids. Trimming shortened V by 1 base and J by 8 bases, and 9 bases separated the two germline ends. The CDR3 here is CASSQVDNYSPLHF. For the CDR3, the DNA is TGTGCCAGCAGCCAAGTCGACAATTATTCACCCCTCCACTTT.

V gene TRBV5-1 combines with J gene TRBJ2-5, with D maybe TRBD2 (6 bases). CDR1 is SGHRS, CDR2 YFSETQ, per germline. CDR3 length: 14 amino acids. The germline V and J ends were trimmed by 2 bases and 1 base, with 9 bases remaining between them. CDR3 nucleotides: TGCGCCAGCAGCTTTAAGGGAGGCCAAGAGACCCAGTACTTC. This gives the protein CASSFKGGQETQYF. The full variable domain, rest sourced from reference TRBV5-1 and TRBJ2-5, is KAGVTQTPRYLIKTRGQQVTLSCSPISGHRSVSWYQQTPGQGLQFLFEYFSETQRNKGNFPGRFSGRQFSNSRSEMNVSTLELGDSALYLCASSFKGGQETQYFGPGTRLLVL.

The chain recombines TRBV5-1 with TRBJ2-2; D not resolved. From germline, CDR1 is SGHRS and CDR2 YFSETQ. The CDR3 has 16 residues. Trimming removed 0 bases at V and 0 bases at J, with 9 bases between. The CDR3 bases are TGCGCCAGCAGCTTGGGGTCCTACTCGAACACCGGGGAGCTGTTTTTT. Translated, it gives CASSLGSYSNTGELFF.

This clone was found a few times. The chain recombines TRBV6-1 with TRBJ1-5, with D hard to call. CDR3 length: 13 residues. Germline V lookup: CDR1 MNHNS, CDR2 SASEGT. V was pared by 0 bases and J by 7 bases, with 7 bases between. The CDR3 DNA is TGTGCCAGCAGTGAAGCTAAATTGCAGCCCCAGCATTTT. Protein product: CASSEAKLQPQHF.

The chain is built from TRBV6-4 and TRBJ1-2, with D possibly being TRBD1 (6 bases). This CDR3 comprises 15 residues. Germline V lookup: CDR1 MRHNA, CDR2 SNTAGT. Deletions cut 4 bases from V and 2 bases from J, with 14 bases between. CDR3 DNA sequence: TGTGCCAGCAGTGCGGGGCGGGGGCCCAACTATGGCTACACCTTC. Its translation: CASSAGRGPNYGYTF.

This clone was observed a single time. This rearrangement joins TRBV7-3 to TRBJ2-2; TRBD2 is a possible D gene (7 bases). Trimming took 0 bases from V and 2 from J, leaving 22 bases between them. Germline-derived CDR1 and CDR2 are SGHTA and FQGTGA. CDR3 size: 20 residues. In DNA form, the CDR3 reads TGTGCCAGCAGCTTAACCCCCAGGGGAGGGATTGGTCATAACACCGGGGAGCTGTTTTTT. It specifies CASSLTPRGGIGHNTGELFF.

V and J are TRBV9 and TRBJ2-1, with TRBD2 as a possible D gene (5 bases). Germline loops: CDR1 SGDLS, CDR2 YYNGEE. V was cut by 4 bases and J by 8 bases, with 19 bases left in between. CDR3 length: 15 amino acids. CDR3 region: CASSPRGSQYDEQFF. The CDR3 DNA reads as TGTGCCAGCAGCCCCAGAGGGAGCCAGTACGATGAGCAGTTCTTC.

The chain is built from TRBV4-2 and TRBJ2-3; 7 bases align to TRBD1. Germline assignment: CDR1 LGHNA and CDR2 YNFKEQ. The trim removed 2 bases at V and 1 base at J, leaving 9 bases unmatched. The CDR3 has 17 residues. In nucleotides, the CDR3 is TGTGCCAGCAGCCAACCGGGTCATGGACAGGGCACAGATACGCAGTATTTT. Translating it yields CASSQPGHGQGTDTQYF.

The rearrangement uses TRBV5-4 and TRBJ1-2; 7 nucleotides align to TRBD1. The junction had 8 bases not matched to a gene; V was cut back by 1 base and J by 8 bases. The V gene's germline CDR1 is SGHNT and CDR2 YYREEE (reference sequence). The CDR3 covers 14 residues. The CDR3 DNA follows: TGTGCCAGCAGCTTGATCGTTCCAGGGGGAGGCTACACCTTC. This codes for CASSLIVPGGGYTF.

The rearrangement uses TRBV2 and TRBJ2-3, with a weak D call TRBD2 (6 bases). The CDR3 totals 15 residues. Germline V CDR1 and CDR2: SNHLY, FYNNEI. Trimming shortened V by 8 bases and J by 2 bases, and 17 bases separated the two germline ends. The CDR3 DNA reads as TGTGCCAGCTACGTACCCCCGGGAGCCACAGATACGCAGTATTTT. Amino acid sequence: CASYVPPGATDTQYF.

This sequence joins TRBV11-2 and TRBJ1-2; 8 bases line up with TRBD1. Germline trimming cut 1 base from V and 4 bases from J; bases unmatched to any gene: 2. The CDR3 covers 14 residues. Per germline, CDR1 SGHAT and CDR2 FQNNGV. The CDR3 DNA reads TGTGCCAGCAGCTTAGGTGGACAGGGCTATGGCTACACCTTC. This gives the protein CASSLGGQGYGYTF. Full variable domain (rest looked up from reference TRBV11-2 and TRBJ1-2): EAGVAQSPRYKIIEKRQSVAFWCNPISGHATLYWYQQILGQGPKLLIQFQNNGVVDDSQLPKDRFSAERLKGVDSTLKIQPAKLEDSAVYLCASSLGGQGYGYTFGSGTRLTVV.

The chain joins TRBV7-9 to TRBJ1-3, with 8 bases matching TRBD1. V shed 1 base, J shed 6 bases, and the junction held 5 bases outside the gene matches. Germline V gene sequence: CDR1 SEHNR, CDR2 FQNEAQ (reference sequence). This CDR3 is built from 15 residues. CDR3 sequence (DNA): TGTGCCAGCAGCTTAGGCGGACAGGGTGAAAACACCATATATTTT. Amino acids: CASSLGGQGENTIYF.

This chain connects TRBV28 to TRBJ1-4; a possible D gene is TRBD1 (5 bases). This CDR3 is built from 14 residues. CDR1 and CDR2 from the germline V gene are MDHEN and SYDVKM. Trimming took off 7 bases at V and 8 bases at J, with 17 bases between the two ends. In DNA, the CDR3 is TGTGCCAGCACCCAGGGAGGGTCGGGCGAAAAACTGTTTTTT. Protein sequence: CASTQGGSGEKLFF.